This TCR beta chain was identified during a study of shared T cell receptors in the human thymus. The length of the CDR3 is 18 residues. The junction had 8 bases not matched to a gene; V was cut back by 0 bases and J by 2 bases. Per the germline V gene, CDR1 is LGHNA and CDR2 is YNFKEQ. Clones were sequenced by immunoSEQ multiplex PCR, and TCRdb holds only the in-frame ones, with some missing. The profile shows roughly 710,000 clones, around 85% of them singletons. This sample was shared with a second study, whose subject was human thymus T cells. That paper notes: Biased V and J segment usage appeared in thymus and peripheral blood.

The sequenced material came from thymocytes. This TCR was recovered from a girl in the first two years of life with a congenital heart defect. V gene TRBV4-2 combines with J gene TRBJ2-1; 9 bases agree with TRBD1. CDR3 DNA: TGTGCCAGCAGCCAAGATGGCGGGACAGGGTGCCCCTACAATGAGCAGTTCTTC. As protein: CASSQDGGTGCPYNEQFF.